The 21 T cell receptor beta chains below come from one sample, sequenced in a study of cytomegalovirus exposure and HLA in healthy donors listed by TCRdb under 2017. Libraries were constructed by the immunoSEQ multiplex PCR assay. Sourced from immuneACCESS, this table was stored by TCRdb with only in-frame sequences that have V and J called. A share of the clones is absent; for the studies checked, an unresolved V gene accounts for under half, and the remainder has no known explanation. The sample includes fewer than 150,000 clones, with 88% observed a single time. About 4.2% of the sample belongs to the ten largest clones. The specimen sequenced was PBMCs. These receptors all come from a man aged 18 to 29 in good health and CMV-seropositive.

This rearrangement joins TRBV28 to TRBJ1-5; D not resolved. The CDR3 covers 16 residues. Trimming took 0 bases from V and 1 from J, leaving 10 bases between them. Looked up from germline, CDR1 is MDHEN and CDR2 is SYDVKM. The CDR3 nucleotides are TGTGCCAGCAGTTTATGGTACCGCGGAAGCAATCAGCCCCAGCATTTT. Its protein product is CASSLWYRGSNQPQHF.

This CDR3 is CASSIRDINTGELFF. CDR3 coding DNA: TGTGCCAGTAGTATCCGGGACATAAACACCGGGGAGCTGTTTTTT. This chain uses TRBV19 with TRBJ2-2, with D possibly matching TRBD1 (6 bases). The germline V gene encodes CDR1 LNHDA and CDR2 SQIVND (reference sequence). The CDR3 is 15 residues long. Trimming stripped 3 bases from V and 2 bases from J, with 10 bases between.

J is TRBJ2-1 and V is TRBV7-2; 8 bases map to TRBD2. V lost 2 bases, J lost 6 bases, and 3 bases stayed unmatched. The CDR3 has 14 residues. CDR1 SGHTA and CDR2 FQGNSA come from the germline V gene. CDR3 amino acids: CASSLITSGNEQFF. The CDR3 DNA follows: TGTGCCAGCAGCTTAATAACTAGCGGCAATGAGCAGTTCTTC.

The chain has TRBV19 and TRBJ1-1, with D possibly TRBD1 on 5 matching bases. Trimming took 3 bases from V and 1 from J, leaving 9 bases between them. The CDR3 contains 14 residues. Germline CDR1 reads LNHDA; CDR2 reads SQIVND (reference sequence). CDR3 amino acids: CASSIRAGNTEAFF. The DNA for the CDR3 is TGTGCCAGTAGTATCAGGGCAGGGAACACTGAAGCTTTCTTT.

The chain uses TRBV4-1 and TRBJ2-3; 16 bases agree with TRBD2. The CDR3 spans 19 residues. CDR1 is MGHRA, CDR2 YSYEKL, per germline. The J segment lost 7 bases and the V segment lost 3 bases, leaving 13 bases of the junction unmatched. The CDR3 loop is CASSHPGLAGGPERNTQYF. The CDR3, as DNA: TGCGCCAGCAGCCACCCGGGACTAGCGGGGGGGCCGGAGCGAAATACGCAGTATTTT.

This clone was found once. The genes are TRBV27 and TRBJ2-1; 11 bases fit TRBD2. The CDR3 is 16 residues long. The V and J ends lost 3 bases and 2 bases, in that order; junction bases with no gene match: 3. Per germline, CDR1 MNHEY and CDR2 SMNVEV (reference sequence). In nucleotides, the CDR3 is TGTGCCAGCAGTTTTAGACTAGCGGGGCCCTACAATGAGCAGTTCTTC. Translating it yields CASSFRLAGPYNEQFF.

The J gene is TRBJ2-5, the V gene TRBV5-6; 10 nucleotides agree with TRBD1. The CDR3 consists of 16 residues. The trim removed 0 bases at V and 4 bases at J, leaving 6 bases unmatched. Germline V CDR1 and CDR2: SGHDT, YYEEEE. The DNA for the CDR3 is TGTGCCAGCAGCTTGGTGGGCGACAGGGGGCGAGAGACCCAGTACTTC. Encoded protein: CASSLVGDRGRETQYF.

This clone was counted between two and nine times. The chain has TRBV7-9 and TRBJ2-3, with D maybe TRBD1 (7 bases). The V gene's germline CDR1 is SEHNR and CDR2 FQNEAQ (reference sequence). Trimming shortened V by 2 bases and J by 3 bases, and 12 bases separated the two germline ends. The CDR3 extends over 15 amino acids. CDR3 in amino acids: CASSLQGGRTDTQYF. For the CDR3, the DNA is TGTGCCAGCAGCTTACAGGGGGGCAGGACAGATACGCAGTATTTT.

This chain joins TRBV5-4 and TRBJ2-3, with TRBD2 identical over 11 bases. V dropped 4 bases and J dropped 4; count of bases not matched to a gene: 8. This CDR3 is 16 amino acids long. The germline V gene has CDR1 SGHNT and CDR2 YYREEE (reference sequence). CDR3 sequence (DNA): TGTGCCAGCAGCCGACGCACTAGCGGGGGATCAGATACGCAGTATTTT. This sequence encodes CASSRRTSGGSDTQYF.

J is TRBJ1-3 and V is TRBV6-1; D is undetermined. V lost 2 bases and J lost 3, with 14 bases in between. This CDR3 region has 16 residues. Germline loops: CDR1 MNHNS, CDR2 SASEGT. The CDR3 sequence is CASSEPAGVSGNTIYF. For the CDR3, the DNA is TGTGCCAGCAGTGAACCCGCGGGCGTTAGTGGAAACACCATATATTTT.

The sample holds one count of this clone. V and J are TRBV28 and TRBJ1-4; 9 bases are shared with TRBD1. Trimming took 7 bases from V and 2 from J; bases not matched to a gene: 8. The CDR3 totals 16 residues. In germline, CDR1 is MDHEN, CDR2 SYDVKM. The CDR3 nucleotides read TGTGCCAGCAATTACAGGGGGCTAAGGACTAATGAAAAACTGTTTTTT. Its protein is CASNYRGLRTNEKLFF.

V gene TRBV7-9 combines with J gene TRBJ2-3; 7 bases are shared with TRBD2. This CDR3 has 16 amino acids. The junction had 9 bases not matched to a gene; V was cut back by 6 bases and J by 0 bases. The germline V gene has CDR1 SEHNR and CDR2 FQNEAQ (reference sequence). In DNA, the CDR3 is TGTGCCAGCAGGACTGCAGGCGGGGGTAGCACAGATACGCAGTATTTT. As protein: CASRTAGGGSTDTQYF.

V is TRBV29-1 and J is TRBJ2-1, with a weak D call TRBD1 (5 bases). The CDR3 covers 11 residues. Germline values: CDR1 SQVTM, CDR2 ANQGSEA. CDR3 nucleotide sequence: TGCACCGCGGTAGGGGTGAATGAGCAGTTCTTC. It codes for CTAVGVNEQFF.

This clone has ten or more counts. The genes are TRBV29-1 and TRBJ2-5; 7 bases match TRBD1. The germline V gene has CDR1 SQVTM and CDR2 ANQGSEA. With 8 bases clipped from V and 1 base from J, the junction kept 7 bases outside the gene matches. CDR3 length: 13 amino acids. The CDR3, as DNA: TGCAGCTCCCGGGACAGTCGCCAAGAGACCCAGTACTTC. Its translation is CSSRDSRQETQYF. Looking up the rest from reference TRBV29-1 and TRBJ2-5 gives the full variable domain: SAVISQKPSRDICQRGTSLTIQCQVDSQVTMMFWYRQQPGQSLTLIATANQGSEATYESGFVIDKFPISRPNLTFSTLTVSNMSPEDSSIYLCSSRDSRQETQYFGPGTRLLVL.

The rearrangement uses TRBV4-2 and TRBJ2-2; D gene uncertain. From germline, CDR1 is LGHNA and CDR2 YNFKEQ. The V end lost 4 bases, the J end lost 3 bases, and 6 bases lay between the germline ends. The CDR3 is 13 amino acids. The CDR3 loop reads CASSPIHTGELFF. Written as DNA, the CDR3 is TGTGCCAGCAGCCCTATTCACACCGGGGAGCTGTTTTTT.

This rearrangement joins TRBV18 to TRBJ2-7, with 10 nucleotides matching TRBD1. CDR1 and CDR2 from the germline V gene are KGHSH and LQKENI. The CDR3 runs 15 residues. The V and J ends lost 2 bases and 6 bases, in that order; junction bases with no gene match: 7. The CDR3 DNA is TGTGCCAGCTCACCATCGAGACAGGGGGCCACCGAGCAGTACTTC. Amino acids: CASSPSRQGATEQYF.

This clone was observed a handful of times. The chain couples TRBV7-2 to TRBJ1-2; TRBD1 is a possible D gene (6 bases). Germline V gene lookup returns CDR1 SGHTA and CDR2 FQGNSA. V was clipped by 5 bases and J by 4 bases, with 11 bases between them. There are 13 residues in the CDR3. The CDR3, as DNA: TGTGCCAGCAGCCCAACAGGGATCTATGGCTACACCTTC. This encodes CASSPTGIYGYTF.

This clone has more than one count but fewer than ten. CDR3 loop: CATAMTGGIYEQYF. The CDR3 bases are TGTGCCACTGCGATGACAGGTGGAATCTACGAGCAGTACTTC. The V and J genes are TRBV19 and TRBJ2-7, with D perhaps matching TRBD1 (6 bases). Germline CDR1 reads LNHDA; CDR2 reads SQIVND (reference sequence). The CDR3 has 14 residues. The V end lost 10 bases, the J end lost 3 bases, and 19 bases lay between the germline ends.

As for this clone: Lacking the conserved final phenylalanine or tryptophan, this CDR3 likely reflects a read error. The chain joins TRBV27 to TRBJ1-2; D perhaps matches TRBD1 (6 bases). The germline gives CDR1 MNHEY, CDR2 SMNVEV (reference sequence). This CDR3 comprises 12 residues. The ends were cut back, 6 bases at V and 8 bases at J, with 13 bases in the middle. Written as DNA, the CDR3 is TGTGCCAGCAGAAAACCGACAGGAGGCTACACCCTC. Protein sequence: CASRKPTGGYTL.

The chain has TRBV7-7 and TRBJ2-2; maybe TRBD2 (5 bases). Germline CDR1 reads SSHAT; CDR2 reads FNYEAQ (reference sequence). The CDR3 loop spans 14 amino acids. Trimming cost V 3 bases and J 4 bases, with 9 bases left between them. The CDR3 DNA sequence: TGTGCCAGCAGCTTGGACGGAGGCACCGGGGAGCTGTTTTTT. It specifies CASSLDGGTGELFF.

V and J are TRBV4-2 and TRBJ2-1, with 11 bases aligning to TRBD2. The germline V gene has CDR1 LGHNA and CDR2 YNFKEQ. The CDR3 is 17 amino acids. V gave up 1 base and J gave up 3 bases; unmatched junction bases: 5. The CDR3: CASSQGLAGNVYNEQFF. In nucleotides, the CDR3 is TGTGCCAGCAGCCAAGGACTAGCGGGAAACGTCTACAATGAGCAGTTCTTC.